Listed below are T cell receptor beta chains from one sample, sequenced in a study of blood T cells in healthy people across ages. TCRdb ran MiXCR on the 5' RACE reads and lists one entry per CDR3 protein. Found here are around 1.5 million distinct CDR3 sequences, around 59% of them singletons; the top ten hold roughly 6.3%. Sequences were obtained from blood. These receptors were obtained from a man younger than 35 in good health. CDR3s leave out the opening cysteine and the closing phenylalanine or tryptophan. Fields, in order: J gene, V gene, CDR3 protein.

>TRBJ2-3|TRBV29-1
SATGTGFTDTQY
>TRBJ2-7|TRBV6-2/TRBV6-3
ASSLDSTGGYEQY
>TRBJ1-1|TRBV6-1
ASSELRAEAF
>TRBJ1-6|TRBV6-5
ASSYSIGEGNNSPLH
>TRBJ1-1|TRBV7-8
ASSLGRSAF
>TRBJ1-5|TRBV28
ASSHRGENQPQH
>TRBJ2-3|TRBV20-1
SARGAPGQATDTQY
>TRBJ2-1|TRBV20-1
SAAGQYSYNEQF
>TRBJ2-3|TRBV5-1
ASSIRTSGGAGYTDTQY
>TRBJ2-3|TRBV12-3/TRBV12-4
ARGTRADAEY